This T cell receptor (beta chain) is from a study of tumor-infiltrating lymphocytes in glioblastoma multiforme. This clonotype was detected only a few times. TCR beta libraries were built from RNA through three nested multiplex PCR rounds using modified ARM-PCR. TCRdb ran MiXCR on the multiplex PCR reads and lists one entry per CDR3 protein. The sample shows more than 13,000 distinct CDR3 sequences, roughly 70% of them seen only once. The sequence was obtained from a male donor with glioblastoma. The sequenced sample was brain tumor tissue.

For the CDR3, the DNA is TGTGCCAGCAGTTCCGCAGGGGCCACTAATGAAAAACTGTTTTTT. This sequence encodes CASSSAGATNEKLFF. This sequence joins TRBV6-5 and TRBJ1-4; D possibly corresponds to TRBD1 (6 bases). V lost 4 bases to trimming and J lost 2 bases, with 11 bases between them. The germline V gene encodes CDR1 MNHEY and CDR2 SVGAGI. CDR3 length equals 15 residues.